Listed here are 11 T cell receptor beta chains from one sample, sequenced in a study of blood T cell repertoires in COVID-19. The assay was immunoSEQ multiplex PCR, and TCRdb's table has in-frame clones only and misses some. The table has 250,000 or so clones, roughly 90% seen once. The sequencing input was peripheral blood. These receptors came from a man aged 60 to 69 with acute or convalescent COVID-19.

This clone was recorded once. The V gene is TRBV28, the J gene TRBJ2-3; D not certain. CDR3 length: 13 residues. Germline values: CDR1 MDHEN, CDR2 SYDVKM. V lost 4 bases and J lost 6, with 11 bases in between. The CDR3 reads CASSSPPRDTQYF. CDR3 DNA sequence: TGTGCCAGCAGTTCCCCACCTAGGGATACGCAGTATTTT.

This clone came up once. The chain couples TRBV6-2 or TRBV6-3 to TRBJ1-1; the match to TRBD1 covers 9 bases. The CDR3 runs to 15 residues. The V gene end was trimmed by 6 bases and the J gene end by 0 bases; junction bases not matched to a gene: 5. The germline gives CDR1 MNHEY, CDR2 SVGEGT. In nucleotides, the CDR3 is TGTGCCAGCAGGCCTGGACAGGGGTTGAACACTGAAGCTTTCTTT. Translating gives CASRPGQGLNTEAFF.

The chain combines TRBV3-1 (or the pseudogene TRBV3-2) with TRBJ1-4, with 8 positions matching TRBD1. The CDR3 is 15 amino acids. Germline lookup yields CDR1 LGHDT and CDR2 YNNKEL (reference sequence). With 8 bases clipped from V and 6 bases from J, the junction kept 11 bases outside the gene matches. DNA for the CDR3: TGTGCCAGCGGCCTTAGGACAGGGCGGGATGAAAAACTGTTTTTT. Amino acids: CASGLRTGRDEKLFF.

This chain connects TRBV11-3 to TRBJ1-6, with TRBD1 matching over 11 bases. From germline, CDR1 is SGHNT and CDR2 YENEEA. J lost 9 bases, V lost 1 base, and 2 bases had no gene match. The CDR3 spans 15 residues. For the CDR3, the DNA is TGTGCCAGCAGCTTAGGGGGGACAGGGGGTTCACCCCTCCACTTT. Its translation is CASSLGGTGGSPLHF. Looking up the rest from reference TRBV11-3 and TRBJ1-6 gives the full variable domain: EAGVVQSPRYKIIEKKQPVAFWCNPISGHNTLYWYLQNLGQGPELLIRYENEEAVDDSQLPKDRFSAERLKGVDSTLKIQPAELGDSAVYLCASSLGGTGGSPLHFGNGTRLTVT.

The CDR3 DNA reads as TGTGCCAGCAGCAAACCCCCAGGGCGAGAGCCCTTCGGGGCCAACGTCCTGACTTTC. Protein product: CASSKPPGREPFGANVLTF. The V and J genes are TRBV21-1 and TRBJ2-6; the table gives TRBD1 as D, unverified against the DNA. TRBV21-1 is a known pseudogene. This CDR3 region has 19 residues.

The chain is built from TRBV20-1 and TRBJ1-3; no clear D. Germline V CDR1 and CDR2: DFQATT, SNEGSKA (reference sequence). This CDR3 comprises 11 residues. Trimming took off 6 bases at V and 4 bases at J, with 7 bases between the two ends. This CDR3 reads CSADQGNTIYF. CDR3 bases: TGCAGTGCAGATCAGGGAAACACCATATATTTT.

The chain couples TRBV12-5 to TRBJ2-7, with 9 bases matching TRBD1. The length of the CDR3 is 16 residues. Losses at the gene ends were 2 bases for V and 5 bases for J; bases not matched to a gene: 10. Per germline, CDR1 LGHNT and CDR2 FRNRAP. The CDR3 DNA sequence: TGTGCTAGTGGTTTGTATCCGGGACAGGGTAACAACGAGCAGTACTTC. This encodes CASGLYPGQGNNEQYF.

The chain employs TRBV11-2 and TRBJ1-2; TRBD1 might be the D (6 bases). Trimming shortened V by 5 bases and J by 5 bases, and 15 bases separated the two germline ends. CDR1 is SGHAT, CDR2 FQNNGV, per germline. CDR3 size: 14 residues. The CDR3 nucleotides read TGTGCCAGCAGCCTTGTGGGGGACACATATGGCTACACCTTC. This encodes CASSLVGDTYGYTF.

The rearrangement links TRBV6-1 to TRBJ1-2, with a weak D call TRBD1 (5 bases). Germline loops: CDR1 MNHNS, CDR2 SASEGT. CDR3 length: 14 amino acids. V was cut by 3 bases and J by 4 bases, with 12 bases left in between. This chain's CDR3 is CASSEWDGGYGYTF. The DNA of the CDR3 is TGTGCCAGCAGTGAGTGGGACGGGGGCTATGGCTACACCTTC.

This clone appeared once. The chain couples TRBV6-5 to TRBJ1-1; no firm D call. This CDR3 contains 12 residues. Trimming stripped 0 bases from V and 4 bases from J, with 3 bases between. Per germline, CDR1 MNHEY and CDR2 SVGAGI. The CDR3, as DNA: TGTGCCAGCAGTTACTCGGCCACTGAAGCTTTCTTT. Its protein product is CASSYSATEAFF.

The rearrangement links TRBV7-2 to TRBJ1-5, with 11 bases lining up with TRBD1. The CDR3 length is 15 residues. Germline V gene data show CDR1 as SGHTA and CDR2 as FQGNSA. The V gene end was trimmed by 7 bases and the J gene end by 7 bases; junction bases not matched to a gene: 9. The CDR3 region is CASTWTGGAEQPQHF. In DNA, the CDR3 is TGTGCCAGCACTTGGACAGGGGGCGCGGAGCAGCCCCAGCATTTT.